This T cell receptor (beta chain) originates from a study of cytomegalovirus exposure and HLA in healthy donors. On the study more broadly: An earlier analysis identified 100 million to 130 million unique TCR beta sequences in 150 million to 200 million T cells. Study conclusions and caveats: A few CMV-associated chains proved CMV antigen-specific in vitro. Earlier analysis yielded a pattern in which most TCR beta V segments were productive about 87% or about 30% of the time. Later analysis reportedly placed an Asian-associated ancestry cluster below the roughly 690-donor mean in N-insertions.

Researchers ran the PCR with 60 Vbeta and 13 Jbeta primers. The protocol was immunoSEQ multiplex PCR, while the TCRdb copy is restricted to in-frame clones and leaves out a portion. The table shows roughly 250,000 clones, with 75% to 85% occurring only once. With regard to this clone: The target antigen is unknown.

Sequencing input: PBMCs. The clonotype comes from a girl aged 2-10 years in good health and CMV-seronegative.

The CDR3 DNA reads TGTGCCACCATCCGGACAGAAACCTATGGCTACACCTTC. The encoded protein is CATIRTETYGYTF. The chain joins TRBV6-5 to TRBJ1-2, with a tentative D call TRBD1 (6 bases). The CDR3 extends over 13 amino acids. V shed 10 bases and J shed 4 bases, with 16 bases lying between them. In germline, CDR1 is MNHEY, CDR2 SVGAGI.